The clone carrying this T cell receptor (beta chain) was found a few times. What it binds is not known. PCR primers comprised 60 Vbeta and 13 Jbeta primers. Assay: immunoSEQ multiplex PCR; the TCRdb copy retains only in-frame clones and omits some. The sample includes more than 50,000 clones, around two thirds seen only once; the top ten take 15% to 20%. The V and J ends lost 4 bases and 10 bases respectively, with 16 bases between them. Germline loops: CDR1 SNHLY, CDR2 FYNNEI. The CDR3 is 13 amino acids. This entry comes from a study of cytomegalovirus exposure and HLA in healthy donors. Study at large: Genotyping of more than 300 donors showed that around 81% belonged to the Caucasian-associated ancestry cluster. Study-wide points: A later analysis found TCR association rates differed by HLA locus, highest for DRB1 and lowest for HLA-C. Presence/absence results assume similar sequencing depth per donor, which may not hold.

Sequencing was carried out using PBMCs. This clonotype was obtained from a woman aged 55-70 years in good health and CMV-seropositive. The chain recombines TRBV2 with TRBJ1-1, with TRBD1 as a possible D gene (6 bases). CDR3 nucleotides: TGTGCCAGCAGTGTATTGTACGGGGGGGCAGCTTTCTTT. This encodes CASSVLYGGAAFF.